The rows below give T cell receptor beta chains drawn from one sample of a study of cytomegalovirus exposure and HLA in healthy donors. Produced via immunoSEQ multiplex PCR; TCRdb's table is partial and in-frame only. Of 80,000 to 100,000 clones listed, 60% to 80% are singletons. The sequencing sample was made of PBMCs. These receptors originate from a man aged 35 to 55 in good health and CMV-seronegative. Both conserved end residues are part of each CDR3. The D gene is left open where the match is weak. A row's size may be missing; if present it is once, few, many or a size class.

clone_size j_call d_call v_call cdr3_aa cdr3_nt
- TRBJ2-1 - TRBV14 CASSRGGGYNEQFF TGTGCCAGCAGCCGGGGAGGGGGCTACAATGAGCAGTTCTTC
once TRBJ2-7 - TRBV7-9 CASSGTSSYEQYF TGTGCCAGCTCCGGGACTTCGAGCTACGAGCAGTACTTC
- TRBJ1-1 TRBD1 TRBV7-9 CASSIQGARNTEAFF TGTGCCAGCAGCATACAGGGGGCGCGGAACACTGAAGCTTTCTTT
- TRBJ1-6 TRBD1 TRBV28 CASSSRDRNSPLHF TGTGCCAGCAGTTCCCGGGACAGGAATTCACCCCTCCACTTT
- TRBJ1-2 - TRBV6-1 CASSEAGQGGSGYTF TGTGCCAGCAGTGAAGCAGGGCAGGGCGGATCGGGCTACACCTTC
few TRBJ1-1 - TRBV5-6 CASSLGTLGAEAFF TGTGCCAGCAGCTTGGGGACATTGGGGGCCGAAGCTTTCTTT
- TRBJ2-1 TRBD2 TRBV18 CASSPLVAGVREQFF TGTGCCAGCTCACCACTTGTAGCGGGAGTACGTGAGCAGTTCTTC
- TRBJ2-7 TRBD1 TRBV6-5 CASNGQGSHEQYF TGTGCCAGCAACGGACAGGGGTCCCACGAGCAGTACTTC
- TRBJ2-7 TRBD2 TRBV19 CASSRTSGRAGTYEQYF TGTGCCAGTAGTAGGACTAGCGGGAGGGCCGGCACCTACGAGCAGTACTTC
- TRBJ2-1 TRBD2 TRBV11-3 CASSLGASGGDEQFF TGTGCCAGCAGCTTAGGGGCTAGCGGGGGCGATGAGCAGTTCTTC
- TRBJ2-7 - TRBV28 CASSGGTYEQYF TGTGCCAGCAGTGGAGGTACCTACGAGCAGTACTTC
- TRBJ2-2 TRBD2 TRBV7-8 CASSLDWTSGRPPNTGELFF TGTGCCAGCAGCTTAGACTGGACTAGCGGGAGGCCCCCTAACACCGGGGAGCTGTTTTTT
- TRBJ2-1 TRBD2 TRBV7-9 CASSPGLAGDPRANEQFF TGTGCCAGCAGCCCGGGGCTAGCGGGAGACCCAAGGGCCAATGAGCAGTTCTTC
- TRBJ2-1 - TRBV7-5 CVRSLECTIAYNEQFF TGTGTCAGAAGCTTAGAGTGTACGATAGCCTACAATGAGCAGTTCTTC
once TRBJ1-5 TRBD1 TRBV30 CAWGLQGGNQPQHF TGTGCCTGGGGCCTACAGGGGGGCAATCAGCCCCAGCATTTT
- TRBJ1-5 - TRBV27 CASSRFSDQPQHF TGTGCCAGCAGTCGATTCAGTGATCAGCCCCAGCATTTT
- TRBJ2-1 TRBD2 TRBV28 CASRGTSGGAFGNEQFF TGTGCCAGCAGGGGGACTAGCGGAGGAGCATTTGGCAATGAGCAGTTCTTC
- TRBJ1-1 - TRBV10-3 CAIKDLRDSGTEAFF TGTGCCATCAAGGATTTGAGGGATAGCGGCACTGAAGCTTTCTTT
- TRBJ2-3 - TRBV2 CASSAGTSTDTQYF TGTGCCAGCAGTGCCGGGACTAGCACAGATACGCAGTATTTT